These 25 T cell receptor beta chains were sequenced from one sample in a study of blood T cell repertoires in COVID-19 (dated by TCRdb to 2019 to 2021). Library preparation employed the immunoSEQ multiplex PCR assay. The table was pulled from immuneACCESS by TCRdb, which kept in-frame rearrangements only. Such tables lose some clones; where checked, under half of the loss comes from unresolved V genes, and the rest has no known cause. The sample table holds under 350,000 clones, of which 89% were seen once. The top ten clonotypes cover 1.5% to 2% of the sample. Specimen: PBMCs or T cells enriched from blood (not recorded which). The receptors come from a woman between 40 and 55 years old who had recovered from COVID-19.

The chain employs TRBV5-4 and TRBJ2-3, with 8 bases that match TRBD1. J gave up 8 bases and V 4 bases, and 12 bases lay outside the gene matches. The CDR3 extends over 15 amino acids. The germline V gene encodes CDR1 SGHNT and CDR2 YYREEE (reference sequence). CDR3 bases: TGTGCCAGCAGCCAGGTTCAGGACAGGGATGCTACGCAGTATTTT. This translates into CASSQVQDRDATQYF.

The CDR3 DNA sequence: TGCAGTGCTAGAGTCTCTGAAAAACTGTTTTTT. It yields the protein CSARVSEKLFF. This chain uses TRBV20-1 with TRBJ1-4; D gene uncertain. CDR1 and CDR2 from the germline V gene are DFQATT and SNEGSKA (reference sequence). The germline V and J ends were trimmed by 1 base and 7 bases, with 4 bases remaining between them. There are 11 residues in the CDR3.

The chain recombines TRBV3-1 (or the pseudogene TRBV3-2) with TRBJ1-4, with TRBD1 matching over 10 bases. There are 16 residues in the CDR3. The V gene's germline CDR1 is LGHDT and CDR2 YNNKEL (reference sequence). The ends lost 4 bases at V and 4 bases at J; junction bases unmatched: 6. The CDR3 DNA sequence: TGTGCCAGCAGCCGCCCCGGGACAGGGGTTAATGAAAAACTGTTTTTT. Amino acids: CASSRPGTGVNEKLFF.

The chain links TRBV28 to TRBJ2-3, with 10 bases matching TRBD2. The CDR3 extends over 15 amino acids. V shed 3 bases and J 4 bases; nucleotides not matched to a gene: 4. The germline CDR1 and CDR2 sequences are MDHEN and SYDVKM. The CDR3 nucleotides are TGTGCCAGCAGTTTGGGGCTAGCGGGAGCAGATACGCAGTATTTT. This gives the protein CASSLGLAGADTQYF.

This chain connects TRBV12-3 or TRBV12-4 to TRBJ1-3; the D is unclear. This CDR3 comprises 13 residues. The V and J ends lost 7 bases and 0 bases respectively, with 7 bases between them. Here the CDR3 DNA reads TGTGCCAGCAAAATATCCTCTGGAAACACCATATATTTT. Its protein product is CASKISSGNTIYF.

The V gene is TRBV5-1, the J gene TRBJ1-2, with 9 bases that match TRBD1. Germline CDR1 is SGHRS and CDR2 is YFSETQ. There are 16 residues in the CDR3. V gave up 0 bases and J gave up 6 bases; unmatched junction bases: 9. This chain's CDR3 is CASSLEPGQGSNGYTF. The CDR3 region has the DNA TGCGCCAGCAGCTTGGAACCGGGACAGGGTTCAAATGGCTACACCTTC.

The chain has TRBV10-3 and TRBJ1-1, with D possibly matching TRBD1 (5 bases). The germline V gene has CDR1 ENHRY and CDR2 SYGVKD. The V and J ends lost 11 bases and 1 base respectively, with 14 bases between them. This CDR3 is built from 13 residues. The CDR3 DNA follows: TGTGCCGTCGCAGGGAAGCGGAACACTGAAGCTTTCTTT. It is translated as CAVAGKRNTEAFF.

The rearrangement joins TRBV5-1 to TRBJ2-7; the D gene is possibly TRBD2 (6 bases). The CDR3 contains 14 residues. Per the germline V gene, CDR1 is SGHRS and CDR2 is YFSETQ. The germline V and J ends were trimmed by 3 bases and 2 bases, with 12 bases remaining between them. The CDR3 region has the DNA TGCGCCAGCAGCTCCGGAGGGAGCCCCTACGAGCAGTACTTC. Protein product: CASSSGGSPYEQYF.

V is TRBV11-2 and J is TRBJ1-3; no reliable D call. The CDR3 is made up of 15 amino acids. Trimming took off 4 bases at V and 0 bases at J, with 10 bases between the two ends. Germline assignment: CDR1 SGHAT and CDR2 FQNNGV. The CDR3 DNA reads TGTGCCAGCAGCTCACCCGGAGTCTCTGGAAACACCATATATTTT. Protein product: CASSSPGVSGNTIYF.

V and J are TRBV19 and TRBJ1-1; no clear D gene. From germline, CDR1 is LNHDA and CDR2 SQIVND (reference sequence). Trimming took off 6 bases at V and 1 base at J, with 6 bases between the two ends. This CDR3 has 12 amino acids. The CDR3 sequence: CASRRANTEAFF. The CDR3 nucleotides read TGTGCCAGTAGGAGGGCGAACACTGAAGCTTTCTTT.

Here the CDR3 reads CASTRDRGRTNQPQHF. CDR3 bases: TGTGCCAGTACCCGGGACAGGGGGCGAACCAATCAGCCCCAGCATTTT. The rearrangement joins TRBV19 to TRBJ1-5, with 12 positions matching TRBD1. J lost 3 bases, V lost 7 bases, and 7 bases had no gene match. The CDR3 spans 16 residues. Germline lookup yields CDR1 LNHDA and CDR2 SQIVND (reference sequence).

The CDR3 bases are TGTGCCAGCTCACGGGGACAGAAAGAGACCCAGTACTTC. Translating gives CASSRGQKETQYF. The chain recombines TRBV18 with TRBJ2-5; 7 nucleotides match TRBD1. V shed 4 bases, J shed 3 bases, and the junction held 2 bases outside the gene matches. CDR3 length equals 13 residues. Per the germline V gene, CDR1 is KGHSH and CDR2 is LQKENI. The complete variable domain, with remaining parts taken from reference TRBV18 and TRBJ2-5, reads NAGVMQNPRHLVRRRGQEARLRCSPMKGHSHVYWYRQLPEEGLKFMVYLQKENIIDESGMPKERFSAEFPKEGPSILRIQQVVRGDSAAYFCASSRGQKETQYFGPGTRLLVL.

V is TRBV10-3 and J is TRBJ2-1; D is ambiguous. The CDR3 extends over 13 amino acids. The V gene lost 0 bases and the J gene lost 6 bases, with 6 bases spanning the gap. CDR1 ENHRY and CDR2 SYGVKD come from the germline V gene. CDR3 region: CAISESPGNEQFF. DNA of the CDR3: TGTGCCATCAGTGAGTCTCCGGGCAATGAGCAGTTCTTC.

The chain is built from TRBV6-5 and TRBJ2-5, with TRBD1 identical over 8 bases. The CDR3 is 13 amino acids. Germline V CDR1 and CDR2: MNHEY, SVGAGI. V lost 8 bases, J lost 5 bases, and 7 bases stayed unmatched. CDR3 sequence: CASAGGRRETQYF. In DNA form, the CDR3 reads TGTGCCAGCGCAGGGGGCCGACGGGAGACCCAGTACTTC.

The CDR3 bases are TGTGCCAGCAGTTTCGACAGGAACTATGGCTACACCTTC. As protein: CASSFDRNYGYTF. The chain combines TRBV27 with TRBJ1-2; a weak D match, TRBD1 (6 bases). The CDR3 runs to 13 residues. The V end lost 3 bases, the J end lost 2 bases, and 7 bases lay between the germline ends. Per the germline V gene, CDR1 is MNHEY and CDR2 is SMNVEV (reference sequence).

This sequence joins TRBV6-5 and TRBJ1-1; weak D call: TRBD1 (5 bases). V dropped 8 bases and J dropped 1 base, with 17 bases sitting between them. Germline lookup yields CDR1 MNHEY and CDR2 SVGAGI. This CDR3 is 15 amino acids long. The CDR3 loop is CASSYGGRTNTEAFF. The CDR3 region has the DNA TGTGCCAGCTCATACGGGGGGAGAACGAACACTGAAGCTTTCTTT.

The gene calls are TRBV5-6 and TRBJ2-5; the D gene is possibly TRBD2 (6 bases). V lost 0 bases and J 5 bases, leaving 11 bases between the germline ends. Germline V CDR1 and CDR2: SGHDT, YYEEEE. CDR3 size: 14 residues. The CDR3 bases are TGTGCCAGCAGCTTGGCCGGGAGACGGGAGACCCAGTACTTC. As protein: CASSLAGRRETQYF.

This chain links TRBV5-1 with TRBJ2-1; possibly TRBD2 for D (6 bases). V lost 1 base, J lost 0 bases, and 14 bases lay in between. Germline V gene sequence: CDR1 SGHRS, CDR2 YFSETQ. The CDR3 loop spans 17 amino acids. The CDR3 protein is CASSLFLIGSSYNEQFF. CDR3 nucleotide sequence: TGCGCCAGCAGCTTGTTCCTGATCGGGAGCTCCTACAATGAGCAGTTCTTC.

The gene calls are TRBV6-9 and TRBJ1-4, with TRBD1 identical over 9 bases. Germline-derived CDR1 and CDR2 are MNHGY and SVAAGI. V shed 9 bases and J 7 bases; nucleotides not matched to a gene: 15. This CDR3 has 16 amino acids. CDR3 nucleotides: TGTGCCAGTCCCGGGACAGGGACAAGGAAGGGTGAAAAACTGTTTTTT. Translated, it gives CASPGTGTRKGEKLFF.

This clone was observed a single time. This chain uses TRBV5-5 with TRBJ1-1; possible D gene TRBD1, 5 bases. V lost 4 bases and J 1 base, leaving 8 bases between the germline ends. The CDR3 is 13 amino acids. From germline, CDR1 is SGHKS and CDR2 YYEKEE (reference sequence). CDR3 sequence reads: CASSLQGNTEAFF. CDR3 in DNA: TGTGCCAGCAGCCTTCAGGGGAACACTGAAGCTTTCTTT.

This clone occurred once. The chain recombines TRBV15 with TRBJ2-3, with 14 bases identical to TRBD2. This CDR3 is 18 amino acids long. Germline CDR1 LNHNV, CDR2 YYDKDF (reference sequence). V dropped 1 base and J dropped 2; count of bases not matched to a gene: 5. The chain's CDR3 is CATSRGLAGGPSTDTQYF. The CDR3 nucleotides are TGTGCCACCAGCAGAGGACTAGCGGGGGGGCCCTCCACAGATACGCAGTATTTT.

This clone was found once. The chain recombines TRBV5-1 with TRBJ2-3; 7 positions match TRBD2. The CDR3 is made up of 15 amino acids. Germline assignment: CDR1 SGHRS and CDR2 YFSETQ. The J segment lost 5 bases and the V segment lost 0 bases, leaving 6 bases of the junction unmatched. The CDR3 DNA sequence: TGCGCCAGCAGCTTGGGGGTAGCGGGCGGAGATACGCAGTATTTT. Translating it yields CASSLGVAGGDTQYF.

V usage is TRBV5-1 and J usage is TRBJ2-5; unclear D gene. Germline-derived CDR1 and CDR2 are SGHRS and YFSETQ. The CDR3 spans 12 residues. V lost 0 bases and J lost 5, with 5 bases in between. The CDR3 DNA reads TGCGCCAGCAGCTTGGCCCGGGAGACCCAGTACTTC. Protein: CASSLARETQYF.

The chain carries TRBV30 and TRBJ2-1, with 9 bases matching TRBD2. Germline V CDR1 and CDR2: GTSNPN, SVGIG (reference sequence). This CDR3 has 15 residues. V shed 3 bases and J 6 bases; nucleotides not matched to a gene: 9. The CDR3 nucleotides read TGTGCCTGGAGGGGGAAGACTAGCGGCGGCAATGAGCAGTTCTTC. It codes for CAWRGKTSGGNEQFF.

The rearrangement links TRBV30 to TRBJ2-7; 8 nucleotides agree with TRBD1. CDR1 and CDR2 from the germline V gene are GTSNPN and SVGIG (reference sequence). The CDR3 loop spans 13 amino acids. Trimming cost V 7 bases and J 3 bases; bases outside gene matches: 8. The CDR3 DNA sequence: TGTGCCTTAACGATCGACAGGGGCTACGAGCAGTACTTC. The encoded protein is CALTIDRGYEQYF. The whole variable domain, filled in from reference TRBV30 and TRBJ2-7, reads SQTIHQWPATLVQPVGSPLSLECTVEGTSNPNLYWYRQAAGRGLQLLFYSVGIGQISSEVPQNLSASRPQDRQFILSSKKLLLSDSGFYLCALTIDRGYEQYFGPGTRLTVT.